The clone carrying this T cell receptor beta chain has only one observation. These data belong to a study of blood T cell repertoires in COVID-19. The overall study: Italy, Spain and the United States were the sources of the convalescent and acute COVID-19 samples.

Original processing notes: Counts of nucleated cells, estimated from reference gene primer amplification, were obtained. TCRdb keeps only in-frame clones here, not all; method: immunoSEQ multiplex PCR. That table furnishes V, J and clone size, whereas the DNA furnished D and trimming. The sample carries 250,000 or so clones, less than 85% recorded once. Trimming shortened V by 0 bases and J by 1 base, and 7 bases separated the two germline ends. The germline V gene encodes CDR1 SGDLS and CDR2 YYNGEE. The CDR3 extends over 14 amino acids. Donors of Cohort 3 who recovered were those that had two negative PCRs, clearance, or symptom resolution.

Specimen: PBMCs or T cells enriched from blood (not recorded which). The rearrangement links TRBV9 to TRBJ1-1; D is unresolved. This TCR came from a man between 60 and 70 years old who had recovered from COVID-19. This CDR3 is CASSVVAENTEAFF. The CDR3 DNA reads TGTGCCAGCAGCGTAGTAGCAGAGAACACTGAAGCTTTCTTT. Variable domain in full (rest from reference TRBV9 and TRBJ1-1): DSGVTQTPKHLITATGQRVTLRCSPRSGDLSVYWYQQSLDQGLQFLIQYYNGEERAKGNILERFSAQQFPDLHSELNLSSLELGDSALYFCASSVVAENTEAFFGQGTRLTVV.